Each of the 18 T cell receptor beta chains below was sequenced from the same sample in a study of blood T cell repertoires in COVID-19. Sequencing used immunoSEQ multiplex PCR; TCRdb keeps in-frame clones, though not all of them. Here the sample spans 150,000 to 200,000 clones, around four fifths being singletons. Sequencing input: PBMCs or T cells enriched from blood (not recorded which). Receptors originate from a woman aged 50 to 65 who had recovered from COVID-19.

The genes are TRBV5-6 and TRBJ2-3, with D possibly TRBD1 on 6 matching bases. Germline lookup yields CDR1 SGHDT and CDR2 YYEEEE. V was trimmed by 3 bases and J by 1 base, leaving 15 bases between them. The CDR3 covers 16 residues. The CDR3 nucleotides read TGTGCCAGCAGCTCGGTACAGGGTTCCCGCACAGATACGCAGTATTTT. Translating gives CASSSVQGSRTDTQYF.

This chain uses TRBV30 with TRBJ2-5, with D maybe TRBD1 (5 bases). The CDR3 has 13 residues. The ends were cut back, 0 bases at V and 4 bases at J, with 9 bases in the middle. From germline, CDR1 is GTSNPN and CDR2 SVGIG (reference sequence). For the CDR3, the DNA is TGTGCCTGGAGTGTATTCCAGGGAGAGACCCAGTACTTC. Translating gives CAWSVFQGETQYF. Full variable domain (remainder filled in from reference TRBV30 and TRBJ2-5): SQTIHQWPATLVQPVGSPLSLECTVEGTSNPNLYWYRQAAGRGLQLLFYSVGIGQISSEVPQNLSASRPQDRQFILSSKKLLLSDSGFYLCAWSVFQGETQYFGPGTRLLVL.

This clone was counted only a few times. The rearrangement uses TRBV28 and TRBJ1-2; perhaps TRBD1 as D (5 bases). Germline CDR1 reads MDHEN; CDR2 reads SYDVKM. V was pared by 11 bases and J by 5 bases, with 15 bases between. The CDR3 consists of 12 residues. CDR3 DNA: TGTGCCGCAGAGGAGGGGAGGTATGGCTACACCTTC. This codes for CAAEEGRYGYTF.

Many counts were recorded for this clone. This sequence joins TRBV27 and TRBJ2-7; 7 nucleotides align to TRBD1. The length of the CDR3 is 14 residues. CDR1 is MNHEY, CDR2 SMNVEV, per germline (reference sequence). With V trimmed by 6 bases and J by 7 bases, 12 bases remained unmatched. The CDR3 loop is CASSPGTAPFEQYF. CDR3 in DNA: TGTGCCAGCAGCCCCGGGACAGCCCCCTTTGAGCAGTACTTC.

The chain joins TRBV9 to TRBJ1-1, with a tentative D call TRBD1 (6 bases). Germline-derived CDR1 and CDR2 are SGDLS and YYNGEE. Between the trimmed V and J ends, which lost 7 bases and 1 base, there was a span of 14 bases. The CDR3 runs to 14 residues. The CDR3 DNA is TGTGCCAGCCGGGGGGCTCCCGGGAACACTGAAGCTTTCTTT. It specifies CASRGAPGNTEAFF.

A single count supports this clone. This chain joins TRBV28 and TRBJ1-1, with D perhaps TRBD1 (6 bases). Germline V CDR1 and CDR2: MDHEN, SYDVKM. With 2 bases removed from V and 6 bases from J, the gap between germline ends came to 10 bases. CDR3 length equals 13 residues. The CDR3 sequence is CASSLGRGAEAFF. The DNA of the CDR3 is TGTGCCAGCAGTTTAGGCAGGGGAGCTGAAGCTTTCTTT. The entire variable domain, with the rest obtained from reference TRBV28 and TRBJ1-1, is as follows: DVKVTQSSRYLVKRTGEKVFLECVQDMDHENMFWYRQDPGLGLRLIYFSYDVKMKEKGDIPEGYSVSREKKERFSLILESASTNQTSMYLCASSLGRGAEAFFGQGTRLTVV.

Only a few counts were recorded for this clone. The CDR3 here is CASSQDLEGGLNEQFF. Here the CDR3 DNA reads TGCGCCAGCAGCCAAGACTTGGAGGGAGGTTTGAATGAGCAGTTCTTC. This chain connects TRBV4-3 to TRBJ2-1; the D gene is possibly TRBD2 (6 bases). Germline V gene data show CDR1 as LGHNA and CDR2 as YSLEER. Between the trimmed V and J ends, which lost 0 bases and 7 bases, there was a span of 16 bases. The length of the CDR3 is 16 residues.

V usage is TRBV10-3 and J usage is TRBJ2-7, with TRBD1 as a possible D gene (6 bases). This CDR3 contains 16 residues. Germline V gene sequence: CDR1 ENHRY, CDR2 SYGVKD. V lost 4 bases to trimming and J lost 3 bases, with 19 bases between them. Here the CDR3 DNA reads TGTGCCATCAGTGGCCTCCAAGGGGGAGAAGGCTACGAGCAGTACTTC. Translating it yields CAISGLQGGEGYEQYF.

V is TRBV28 and J is TRBJ2-7, with D perhaps TRBD2 (6 bases). Trimming took 5 bases from V and 0 from J, leaving 11 bases between them. The germline gives CDR1 MDHEN, CDR2 SYDVKM. The CDR3 consists of 14 residues. CDR3 in DNA: TGTGCCAGCAGTCTGTCGGGACTCTCCTACGAGCAGTACTTC. As protein: CASSLSGLSYEQYF.

The V gene is TRBV9, the J gene TRBJ2-3, with D perhaps TRBD2 (5 bases). Trimming took 3 bases from V and 5 from J, leaving 10 bases between them. The CDR3 extends over 13 amino acids. CDR1 and CDR2 from the germline V gene are SGDLS and YYNGEE. For the CDR3, the DNA is TGTGCCAGCAGCGCTGAGAGGGTAGATACGCAGTATTTT. Its protein is CASSAERVDTQYF.

DNA for the CDR3: TGCGCCAGCAGCCAAGCGGGAGGGCAAGGTGAGCAGTTCTTC. This translates into CASSQAGGQGEQFF. The chain has TRBV4-3 and TRBJ2-1; 8 bases are shared with TRBD2. This CDR3 has 14 amino acids. CDR1 and CDR2 (germline): LGHNA, YSLEER. Losses at the gene ends were 1 base for V and 9 bases for J; bases not matched to a gene: 5.

This rearrangement joins TRBV9 to TRBJ2-1, with D possibly TRBD1 on 5 matching bases. Germline CDR1 is SGDLS and CDR2 is YYNGEE. V shed 2 bases and J shed 3 bases, with 12 bases lying between them. The CDR3 runs to 15 residues. The CDR3 here is CASSVQGIGYNEQFF. In nucleotides, the CDR3 is TGTGCCAGCAGCGTCCAGGGTATCGGCTACAATGAGCAGTTCTTC. Full variable domain (rest looked up from reference TRBV9 and TRBJ2-1): DSGVTQTPKHLITATGQRVTLRCSPRSGDLSVYWYQQSLDQGLQFLIQYYNGEERAKGNILERFSAQQFPDLHSELNLSSLELGDSALYFCASSVQGIGYNEQFFGPGTRLTVL.

CDR3 in DNA: TGCGCCAGCAGCCAAGTCAGGGTAATCGGCAATCAGCCCCAGCATTTT. Its translation: CASSQVRVIGNQPQHF. This chain connects TRBV4-1 to TRBJ1-5, with D possibly TRBD1 on 5 matching bases. The CDR3 contains 16 residues. Germline assignment: CDR1 MGHRA and CDR2 YSYEKL. The germline V and J ends were trimmed by 1 base and 2 bases, with 12 bases remaining between them.

The chain joins TRBV4-1 to TRBJ2-7; TRBD2 aligns across 9 bases. The CDR3 is 15 amino acids. The germline V gene has CDR1 MGHRA and CDR2 YSYEKL. After removal of 0 bases from V and 11 bases from J, the junction contained 11 bases not matched to a gene. The CDR3 here is CASSQDLAGMPREYF. The CDR3 nucleotides read TGCGCCAGCAGCCAAGATCTAGCGGGAATGCCGCGGGAGTACTTC.

The chain uses TRBV28 and TRBJ1-1, with D perhaps matching TRBD1 (5 bases). Per germline, CDR1 MDHEN and CDR2 SYDVKM. Between the trimmed V and J ends, which lost 4 bases and 5 bases, there was a span of 17 bases. CDR3 length: 15 amino acids. The CDR3 bases are TGTGCCAGCAGTTGGGGCGCCGGGGGGAGAACTGAAGCTTTCTTT. Protein sequence: CASSWGAGGRTEAFF.

The chain employs TRBV5-1 and TRBJ2-5, with D possibly TRBD1 on 6 matching bases. The length of the CDR3 is 11 residues. In germline, CDR1 is SGHRS, CDR2 YFSETQ. The V and J ends lost 3 bases and 10 bases respectively, with 10 bases between them. The CDR3 is CASSSEGGQYF. The CDR3 DNA reads TGCGCCAGCAGCTCCGAAGGGGGCCAGTACTTC. The full variable domain, with the rest looked up from reference TRBV5-1 and TRBJ2-5, is KAGVTQTPRYLIKTRGQQVTLSCSPISGHRSVSWYQQTPGQGLQFLFEYFSETQRNKGNFPGRFSGRQFSNSRSEMNVSTLELGDSALYLCASSSEGGQYFGPGTRLLVL.

This clone was recorded once. The sample has other DNA sequences that encode this CDR3 too. V usage is TRBV9 and J usage is TRBJ1-5, with 10 bases matching TRBD1. Trimming cost V 3 bases and J 1 base; bases outside gene matches: 1. The CDR3 extends over 15 amino acids. Germline CDR1 reads SGDLS; CDR2 reads YYNGEE. The CDR3 spells CASSGTGGSNQPQHF. For the CDR3, the DNA is TGTGCCAGCAGCGGGACAGGGGGAAGCAATCAGCCCCAGCATTTT.

The chain recombines TRBV7-3 with TRBJ1-6; D not certain. CDR1 is SGHTA, CDR2 FQGTGA, per germline. Trimming left V 4 bases short and J 9 bases short, with 10 bases between. This CDR3 region has 13 residues. CDR3 sequence: CASSSGESSPLHF. For the CDR3, the DNA is TGTGCCAGCAGCTCCGGAGAGAGTTCACCCCTCCACTTT.